The rows below give T cell receptor beta chains drawn from one sample of a study of cytomegalovirus exposure and HLA in healthy donors. The assay was immunoSEQ multiplex PCR, and TCRdb's table has in-frame clones only and misses some. The data show 120,000 or so clones, 74% seen once. Sequences were obtained from PBMCs. The receptors were gathered from a woman aged 50 to 65 in good health and CMV-seropositive. Both conserved end residues are part of each CDR3. The D gene is left open where the match is weak. Clone size appears in some rows only: once, few, many, or a class for an expanded clone.

v_call	d_call	clone_size	j_call	cdr3_aa	cdr3_nt
TRBV6-5	TRBD1	.	TRBJ1-5	CASSYRDRTDPQHF	TGTGCCAGCAGTTACCGGGACAGGACCGATCCCCAGCATTTT
TRBV9	TRBD2	.	TRBJ2-2	CASSLPSGGTGELFF	TGTGCCAGCAGCCTACCTAGCGGGGGGACCGGGGAGCTGTTTTTT
TRBV7-9	TRBD1	few	TRBJ1-5	CASSYQQGENNQPQHF	TGTGCCAGCAGTTACCAACAGGGGGAGAACAATCAGCCCCAGCATTTT
TRBV5-1	.	.	TRBJ2-3	CASSLAGGGGTDTQYF	TGCGCCAGCAGCTTGGCCGGAGGCGGGGGCACAGATACGCAGTATTTT
TRBV9	.	once	TRBJ2-5	CASSSSYDQETQYF	TGTGCCAGCAGCTCTAGTTACGACCAAGAGACCCAGTACTTC
TRBV5-1	.	.	TRBJ1-2	CASSLAGEGYTF	TGCGCCAGCAGCTTGGCGGGGGAGGGCTACACCTTC
TRBV2	.	.	TRBJ2-7	CASSELSLYYEQYF	TGTGCCAGCAGTGAACTATCACTTTACTACGAGCAGTACTTC
TRBV7-2	.	.	TRBJ2-3	CASSLSDTQYF	TGTGCCAGCAGCCTGTCTGATACGCAGTATTTT
TRBV7-8	.	.	TRBJ1-4	CASTLDEQDRELFF	TGTGCCAGCACCCTAGACGAACAGGATCGCGAACTGTTTTTT
TRBV9	TRBD1	.	TRBJ1-5	CASSAGGTGSQPQHF	TGTGCCAGCAGCGCTGGTGGGACAGGGTCCCAGCCCCAGCATTTT
TRBV6-6	.	.	TRBJ2-7	CASSYLGRGGREQYF	TGTGCCAGCAGTTACTTGGGGCGCGGGGGCCGCGAGCAGTACTTC
TRBV2	TRBD1	.	TRBJ2-7	CASSWGQSNYEQYF	TGTGCCAGCAGTTGGGGACAGAGTAACTACGAGCAGTACTTC
TRBV19	TRBD1	.	TRBJ1-2	CASSVGRDSYGYTF	TGTGCCAGTAGTGTAGGTAGGGACAGCTATGGCTACACCTTC